This entry is about one TCR beta chain. The data were obtained in a study of human T cells and chemical hapten exposure. Study details: Patch tests applied 0.01% DPC to the upper back and were scored after 6 days.

TCRdb called the RACE reads again in MiXCR, with one record for every CDR3 protein. The data show some 60,000 distinct CDR3 sequences, roughly 12% seen once. V lost 8 bases, J lost 0 bases, and 16 bases lay in between. The length of the CDR3 is 15 residues. Germline CDR1 and CDR2: MNHNS and SASEGT. Documented time point: patch test 3, about 24 weeks after DPC sensitization. The treatment denotes: therapeutic diphenylcyclopropenone sensitization with weekly scalp DPC. Whole blood that had not been fractionated was the source of extracted total RNA. The input for sequencing was whole blood, taken in connection with sensitization to the hapten diphenylcyclopropenone (DPC). This chain joins TRBV6-1 and TRBJ1-1, with D unresolved. This TCR was sampled from a man aged 25-45 years with alopecia areata. Some clones in this sample may be carry-over from other donors' samples. The CDR3: CASHLEGRLNTEAFF. The CDR3 DNA sequence: TGTGCCAGCCACCTCGAGGGCCGGTTGAACACTGAAGCTTTCTTT.